This is a list of T cell receptor beta chains from one sample in a study of blood T cell repertoires in COVID-19. Here immunoSEQ multiplex PCR was the method, and the copy in TCRdb shows in-frame clones only, minus some. The repertoire holds about 180,000 clones, with about 81% as singletons. Source material: peripheral blood. Receptors originate from a woman older than 75 with COVID-19, enrolled during active disease. The CDR3 runs from the conserved cysteine through the conserved F or W. D genes are given only for firm matches. For some rows the clone size is stated as once, few or many, or as a class when expanded; others skip it.

>.|TRBJ1-1|.|TRBV5-1
TGCGCCAGCAGCTCGGTCGGTACAGGGTACACTGAAGCTTTCTTT
CASSSVGTGYTEAFF
>few|TRBJ1-1|.|TRBV12-3/TRBV12-4
TGTGCCAGCAGTTTAGACGGGAACACTGAAGCTTTCTTT
CASSLDGNTEAFF
>.|TRBJ2-7|TRBD1|TRBV7-6
TGTGCCAGCAGCCCGAGGACAGGGGGCTACGAGCAGTACTTC
CASSPRTGGYEQYF
>.|TRBJ1-2|.|TRBV18
TGTGCCAGCTCACCACAACAACCCTATGGCTACACCTTC
CASSPQQPYGYTF
>.|TRBJ1-1|TRBD1|TRBV5-4
TGTGCCAGCAGCAGAACAGGGGGTAAAGCTTTCTTT
CASSRTGGKAFF
>.|TRBJ2-5|.|TRBV11-3
TGTGCCAGCAGCCGGACTATCCAAGAGACCCAGTACTTC
CASSRTIQETQYF
>.|TRBJ1-1|TRBD1|TRBV9
TGTGCCAGCAGCTTTGGGACAGCTAACACTGAAGCTTTCTTT
CASSFGTANTEAFF
>.|TRBJ2-5|.|TRBV7-6
TGTGCCAGCAGCTTATTACTAGGGGAGACCCAGTACTTC
CASSLLLGETQYF
>.|TRBJ2-1|.|TRBV18
TGTGCCAGCTCACCACTCGGGGATTACAATGAGCAGTTCTTC
CASSPLGDYNEQFF
>.|TRBJ2-1|TRBD2|TRBV27
TGTGCCAGCAGTACCGGCGGGAGCGCCAATGAGCAGTTCTTC
CASSTGGSANEQFF
>once|TRBJ1-2|.|TRBV19
TGTGCCAGTAGTATTTGGCTTAACTATGGCTACACCTTC
CASSIWLNYGYTF
>few|TRBJ1-1|.|TRBV12-3/TRBV12-4
TGTGCCAGCACCCCAGCGGGAAGAACTGAAGCTTTCTTT
CASTPAGRTEAFF
>.|TRBJ2-7|.|TRBV18
TGTGCCAGCTCGCTAGCTGGAGGTCGGGACTACGAGCAGTACTTC
CASSLAGGRDYEQYF